The clone carrying this T cell receptor (beta chain) was detected only a few times. Its cognate antigen is unknown. Unique molecular identifiers were incorporated into the prepared TCRbeta library. TCRdb reprocessed the PCR reads via MiXCR and lists one record per CDR3 protein. The sample holds roughly 670,000 distinct CDR3 sequences; around 14% are singletons and the top ten take 0.79%. The data originate from a study of T-cell reconstitution after alpha-beta-depleted transplantation in children. Study-level points and caveats: Surviving recipient T cells and intrathymic progenitors accounted for some patients' high TCRbeta diversity at day 60. Most T-cell counts and diversity one year after the transplant came from T cells that were newly produced.

V was clipped by 5 bases and J by 9 bases, with 17 bases between them. The CDR3 extends over 14 amino acids. CDR1 and CDR2 from the germline V gene are SGHTA and FQGNSA. This clonotype originated in a girl aged 2 to 9 with congenital amegakaryocytic thrombocytopenia, due to receive a stem cell transplant. This sequence joins TRBV7-2 and TRBJ2-1; D gene uncertain. Sequenced material: PBMCs, taken before TCRalphabeta/CD19-depleted stem cell transplant. In nucleotides, the CDR3 is TGTGCCAGCAGCCGCCCTCCGGAGCGAAGTGAGCAGTTCTTC. Its translation: CASSRPPERSEQFF.